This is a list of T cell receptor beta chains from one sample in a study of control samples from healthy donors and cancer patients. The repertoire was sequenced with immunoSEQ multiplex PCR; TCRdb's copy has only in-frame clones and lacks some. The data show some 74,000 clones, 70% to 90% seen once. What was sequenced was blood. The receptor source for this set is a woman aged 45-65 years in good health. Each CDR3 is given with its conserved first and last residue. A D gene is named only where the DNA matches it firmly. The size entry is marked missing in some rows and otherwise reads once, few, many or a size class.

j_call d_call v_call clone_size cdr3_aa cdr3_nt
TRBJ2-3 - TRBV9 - CASSVLGGYSTDTQYF TGTGCCAGCAGCGTCCTCGGGGGCTACAGCACAGATACGCAGTATTTT
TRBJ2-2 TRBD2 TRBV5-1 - CASSFDTSGATGELFF TGCGCCAGCAGCTTTGATACTAGCGGGGCCACCGGGGAGCTGTTTTTT
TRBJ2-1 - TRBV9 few CASSVDLRRNEQFF TGTGCCAGCAGCGTAGATTTGAGGCGGAATGAGCAGTTCTTC
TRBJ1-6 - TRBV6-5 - CASSPEGGIPSPLHF TGTGCCAGCAGCCCCGAAGGTGGAATACCTTCACCCCTCCACTTT
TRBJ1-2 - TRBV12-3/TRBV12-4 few CAVRGGKGYGYTF TGTGCCGTGCGGGGGGGAAAGGGATATGGCTACACCTTC
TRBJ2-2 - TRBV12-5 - CASGRGAAENTGELFF TGTGCTAGTGGTAGGGGGGCTGCCGAGAACACCGGGGAGCTGTTTTTT
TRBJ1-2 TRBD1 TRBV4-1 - CASSQETGEGYTF TGCGCCAGCAGCCAAGAGACAGGGGAAGGCTACACCTTC
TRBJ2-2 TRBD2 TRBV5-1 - CASSLAANTGELFF TGCGCCAGCAGCCTAGCGGCGAACACCGGGGAGCTGTTTTTT
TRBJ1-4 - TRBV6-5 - CASSYSIWTPEKLFF TGTGCCAGCAGTTACTCGATTTGGACTCCTGAAAAACTGTTTTTT
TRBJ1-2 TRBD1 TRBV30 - CAWSPGGGTNYGYTF TGTGCCTGGAGTCCAGGGGGCGGAACTAACTATGGCTACACCTTC
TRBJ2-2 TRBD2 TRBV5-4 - CASSSLAGGKTGELFF TGTGCCAGCAGCTCCCTAGCGGGGGGAAAAACCGGGGAGCTGTTTTTT
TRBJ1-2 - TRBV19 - CASSTRDRSGGYTF TGTGCCAGTAGTACCCGAGACAGGAGTGGGGGCTACACCTTC
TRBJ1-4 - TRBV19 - CASSIWGRSEKLFF TGTGCCAGTAGTATCTGGGGGCGCAGTGAAAAACTGTTTTTT
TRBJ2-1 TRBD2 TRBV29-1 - CSARQRDSYNEQFF TGCAGCGCCCGGCAGCGGGACTCCTACAATGAGCAGTTCTTC
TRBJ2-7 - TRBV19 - CASSIVGTRGEQYF TGTGCCAGTAGTATAGTAGGAACGCGGGGAGAGCAGTACTTC
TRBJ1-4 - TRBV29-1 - CSVEGGRAREKLFF TGCAGCGTTGAAGGTGGAAGGGCTCGGGAAAAACTGTTTTTT
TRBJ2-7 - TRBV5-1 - CASSTRQAGLEQYF TGCGCCAGCAGCACGAGACAGGCGGGACTCGAGCAGTACTTC
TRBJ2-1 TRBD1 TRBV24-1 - CATSQPGQGNNEQFF TGTGCCACCAGTCAACCGGGACAGGGTAACAATGAGCAGTTCTTC
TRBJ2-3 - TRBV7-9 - CASSFRQLTDTQYF TGTGCCAGCAGCTTTAGACAGCTCACAGATACGCAGTATTTT
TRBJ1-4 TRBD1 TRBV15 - CATSSFRDRGDEKLFF TGTGCCACCAGCTCCTTCCGGGACAGGGGAGATGAAAAACTGTTTTTT
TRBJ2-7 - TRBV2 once CASSLRTGSYEQYF TGTGCCAGCAGTCTAAGAACAGGATCCTACGAGCAGTACTTC
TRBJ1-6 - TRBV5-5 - CASSPDLYSPLHF TGTGCCAGCAGTCCGGATCTATATTCACCCCTCCACTTT
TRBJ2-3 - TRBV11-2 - CASRHTTDTQYF TGTGCCAGCAGGCACACCACAGATACGCAGTATTTT
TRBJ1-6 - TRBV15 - CATSRGYRDANSPLHF TGTGCCACCAGCAGAGGATACAGGGACGCGAATTCACCCCTCCACTTT
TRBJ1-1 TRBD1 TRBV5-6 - CASSYRGTEAFF TGTGCCAGCAGTTACAGGGGGACTGAAGCTTTCTTT
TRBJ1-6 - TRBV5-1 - CASSFDGGGSPLHF TGCGCCAGCAGCTTCGACGGGGGTGGCTCACCCCTCCACTTT
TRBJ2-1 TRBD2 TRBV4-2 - CASSQESSGTSGGADEQFF TGTGCCAGCAGCCAAGAAAGCAGCGGGACTAGCGGGGGGGCTGATGAGCAGTTCTTC
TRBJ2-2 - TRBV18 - CASSLDKNGELFF TGTGCCAGCTCCCTCGACAAGAACGGGGAGCTGTTTTTT
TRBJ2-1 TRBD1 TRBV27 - CASSLGTGGNNEQFF TGTGCCAGCAGTTTAGGGACAGGGGGGAACAATGAGCAGTTCTTC
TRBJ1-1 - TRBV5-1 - CASRRQASNTEAFF TGCGCCAGCAGACGACAGGCCTCGAACACTGAAGCTTTCTTT
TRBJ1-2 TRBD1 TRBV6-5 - CASSPQGLGGYTF TGTGCCAGCAGTCCACAGGGGTTAGGTGGCTACACCTTC
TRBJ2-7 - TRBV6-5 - CASSNQGPYEQYF TGTGCCAGCTCGAATCAGGGTCCCTACGAGCAGTACTTC
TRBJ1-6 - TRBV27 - CASSFLSGDSPLHF TGTGCCAGCAGTTTTCTCTCAGGGGATTCACCCCTCCACTTT
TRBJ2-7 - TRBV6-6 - CASNTGQSYEQYF TGTGCCAGCAATACTGGACAGTCTTACGAGCAGTACTTC
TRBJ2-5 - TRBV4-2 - CASSQEGTGYGETQYF TGTGCCAGCAGCCAAGAGGGCACAGGGTATGGAGAGACCCAGTACTTC
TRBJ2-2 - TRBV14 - CASTRQTTGELFF TGTGCCAGCACCCGGCAGACCACCGGGGAGCTGTTTTTT
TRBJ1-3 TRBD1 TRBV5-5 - CASSLEGPGTGDGNTIYF TGTGCCAGCAGCTTGGAGGGTCCCGGGACAGGGGACGGAAACACCATATATTTT
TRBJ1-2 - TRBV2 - CASSDMQGPDLYGYTF TGTGCCAGCAGTGATATGCAGGGGCCAGATCTCTATGGCTACACCTTC
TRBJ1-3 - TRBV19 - CASSLKGGNTIYF TGTGCCAGTAGCCTAAAAGGGGGAAACACCATATATTTT
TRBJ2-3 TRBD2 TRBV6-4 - CASSALGTRDTDTQYF TGTGCCAGCAGCGCCCTTGGGACTAGGGACACAGATACGCAGTATTTT
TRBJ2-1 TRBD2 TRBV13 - CASSLGGSGGNEQFF TGTGCCAGCAGCTTAGGGGGTAGCGGGGGTAATGAGCAGTTCTTC
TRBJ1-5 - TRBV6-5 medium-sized CASSLPGEDQPQHF TGTGCCAGCAGTTTGCCAGGAGAAGATCAGCCCCAGCATTTT
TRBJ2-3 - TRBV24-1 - CATSDRTRDGTDTQYF TGTGCCACCAGTGATAGAACTCGAGACGGCACAGATACGCAGTATTTT
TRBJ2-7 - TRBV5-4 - CASSSRGSYEQYF TGTGCCAGCAGCTCCCGGGGGTCCTACGAGCAGTACTTC
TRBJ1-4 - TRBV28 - CASSLGWRGEKLFF TGTGCCAGCAGTTTAGGCTGGAGGGGGGAAAAACTGTTTTTT
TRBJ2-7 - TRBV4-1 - CASSQESLTYEQYF TGCGCCAGCAGCCAAGAAAGTCTAACCTACGAGCAGTACTTC
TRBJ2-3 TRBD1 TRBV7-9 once CASSIYRGRGGTQYF TGTGCCAGCAGCATTTACAGGGGGCGAGGAGGTACGCAGTATTTT
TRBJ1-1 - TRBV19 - CASRAGVRGNTEAFF TGTGCCAGTAGGGCAGGGGTTAGGGGGAACACTGAAGCTTTCTTT
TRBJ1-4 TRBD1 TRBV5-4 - CASTTTGGPDEKLFF TGTGCCAGCACCACTACAGGGGGCCCAGATGAAAAACTGTTTTTT
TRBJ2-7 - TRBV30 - CAFSQGIGEPEQYF TGTGCCTTTTCACAGGGTATTGGGGAGCCCGAGCAGTACTTC
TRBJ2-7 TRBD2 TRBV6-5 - CASSYGNSGGYEQYF TGTGCCAGCAGTTACGGGAATAGCGGGGGCTACGAGCAGTACTTC
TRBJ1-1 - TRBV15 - CATSRVDLPEAFF TGTGCCACCAGCAGAGTGGATCTACCCGAAGCTTTCTTT
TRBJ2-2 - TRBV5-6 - CASSLGWWGRRELFF TGTGCCAGCAGCTTGGGCTGGTGGGGCCGCCGGGAGCTGTTTTTT
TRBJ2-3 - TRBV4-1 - CASSLGDDTQYF TGCGCCAGCAGCCTGGGGGACGATACGCAGTATTTT